The 30 T cell receptor beta chains reported below all come from one sample, sequenced in a study of OX40 agonist ivuxolimab in advanced cancers. Sequenced by immunoSEQ multiplex PCR; TCRdb stores in-frame clones only, minus some. Here the sample spans approximately 80,000 clones, about 90% being singletons. Material: CD4+ or CD8+ T cells sorted from blood, obtained in a trial of the OX40 agonist ivuxolimab. The origin of the receptors is an adult with an advanced solid tumor such as melanoma, head and neck, liver or kidney cancer.

The V call is TRBV5-1, the J call TRBJ2-2; D call uncertain. The germline V gene has CDR1 SGHRS and CDR2 YFSETQ. The V and J ends lost 0 bases and 7 bases respectively, with 7 bases between them. The CDR3 spans 13 residues. The CDR3 loop reads CASSLVTYGELFF. In DNA form, the CDR3 reads TGCGCCAGCAGCTTGGTAACCTACGGGGAGCTGTTTTTT.

Only one count was recorded for this clone. This sequence joins TRBV30 and TRBJ1-1; D is unresolved. This CDR3 is 12 amino acids long. Germline V gene sequence: CDR1 GTSNPN, CDR2 SVGIG (reference sequence). The V and J ends lost 2 bases and 5 bases respectively, with 9 bases between them. CDR3 residues: CAWSRGQTEAFF. The CDR3 nucleotides read TGTGCCTGGAGTAGAGGGCAGACTGAAGCTTTCTTT.

The chain is built from TRBV7-8 and TRBJ1-6; D possibly corresponds to TRBD1 (5 bases). The CDR3 runs 16 residues. Germline V CDR1 and CDR2: SGHVS, FQNEAQ. Trimming took off 5 bases at V and 7 bases at J, with 18 bases between the two ends. The CDR3 nucleotides read TGTGCCAGCAGCCCCACCGGGACGGAGATAAATTCACCCCTCCACTTT. As protein: CASSPTGTEINSPLHF.

V gene TRBV7-2 combines with J gene TRBJ1-6; TRBD1 might be the D (5 bases). This CDR3 spans 16 amino acids. Per the germline V gene, CDR1 is SGHTA and CDR2 is FQGNSA. Trimming stripped 1 base from V and 7 bases from J, with 14 bases between. CDR3 loop: CASSLGTETANSPLHF. CDR3 nucleotide sequence: TGTGCCAGCAGCTTAGGGACCGAGACAGCGAATTCACCCCTCCACTTT.

The chain uses TRBV11-2 and TRBJ1-6; D perhaps matches TRBD1 (5 bases). CDR1 and CDR2 (germline): SGHAT, FQNNGV. V lost 5 bases and J lost 6, with 11 bases in between. CDR3 length: 14 amino acids. CDR3 in amino acids: CASSHSGVNSPLHF. CDR3 nucleotides: TGTGCCAGCAGCCATTCGGGGGTTAATTCACCCCTCCACTTT.

The genes are TRBV12-5 and TRBJ2-7; D possibly corresponds to TRBD2 (5 bases). Between the trimmed V and J ends, which lost 4 bases and 5 bases, there was a span of 21 bases. Germline CDR1 and CDR2: LGHNT and FRNRAP. CDR3 length: 16 amino acids. As DNA, the CDR3 is TGTGCTAGTGGTTCTCCCCCTGAGAGGGTCAGCCACGAGCAGTACTTC. This translates into CASGSPPERVSHEQYF.

The CDR3 nucleotides read TGCGCCAGCAGCCAAACCGGGACTAGCTACTACAATGAGCAGTTCTTC. Encoded protein: CASSQTGTSYYNEQFF. J is TRBJ2-1 and V is TRBV4-1; 9 bases fit TRBD2. This CDR3 has 16 amino acids. The V segment lost 2 bases and the J segment 3 bases; nucleotides outside the gene matches: 5. CDR1 and CDR2 from the germline V gene are MGHRA and YSYEKL.

This chain joins TRBV20-1 and TRBJ1-1; 8 bases match TRBD1. The CDR3 spans 11 residues. The V segment lost 4 bases and the J segment 9 bases; nucleotides outside the gene matches: 4. Germline lookup yields CDR1 DFQATT and CDR2 SNEGSKA (reference sequence). The DNA for the CDR3 is TGCAGTGCTACGACAGGGGCAAAAGCTTTCTTT. Residues: CSATTGAKAFF.

The chain employs TRBV2 and TRBJ2-3; 8 bases line up with TRBD1. V shed 10 bases, J shed 4 bases, and the junction held 10 bases outside the gene matches. Germline loops: CDR1 SNHLY, CDR2 FYNNEI. The CDR3 extends over 14 amino acids. The CDR3 loop reads CATGQGRGPDTQYF. CDR3 DNA: TGTGCCACCGGACAGGGTCGGGGGCCAGATACGCAGTATTTT.

Of note for this clone: Other DNA variants within this sample encode the same CDR3. The V and J genes are TRBV5-1 and TRBJ2-3, with TRBD2 matching 9 bases. V gave up 4 bases and J gave up 2 bases; unmatched junction bases: 11. The CDR3 totals 17 residues. Germline V gene sequence: CDR1 SGHRS, CDR2 YFSETQ. This chain's CDR3 is CASSQGLAGTSTDTQYF. In nucleotides, the CDR3 is TGCGCCAGCAGCCAGGGGCTAGCGGGGACCTCCACAGATACGCAGTATTTT.

The rearrangement links TRBV7-2 to TRBJ2-5, with D possibly being TRBD2 (7 bases). The CDR3 covers 14 residues. The V and J ends lost 6 bases and 5 bases respectively, with 16 bases between them. CDR1 and CDR2 from the germline V gene are SGHTA and FQGNSA. This CDR3 reads CASRKPGGMETQYF. CDR3 nucleotide sequence: TGTGCCAGCAGAAAGCCGGGGGGCATGGAGACCCAGTACTTC.

The chain has TRBV14 and TRBJ1-2; D gene ambiguous. Deletions cut 3 bases from V and 4 bases from J, with 6 bases between. Germline-derived CDR1 and CDR2 are SGHDN and FVKESK. CDR3 length: 12 residues. The CDR3 sequence is CASSQELYGYTF. The CDR3 DNA reads as TGTGCCAGCAGCCAGGAGCTCTATGGCTACACCTTC.

The V gene is TRBV5-1, the J gene TRBJ2-5; TRBD2 aligns across 7 bases. There are 14 residues in the CDR3. Per germline, CDR1 SGHRS and CDR2 YFSETQ. Trimming cost V 7 bases and J 4 bases; bases outside gene matches: 10. The CDR3 loop reads CASGAGSVGETQYF. DNA of the CDR3: TGCGCCAGCGGAGCGGGGTCGGTGGGAGAGACCCAGTACTTC.

This clone was detected only once. CDR3 protein: CATSRDSYNSPLHF. CDR3 DNA: TGTGCCACCAGCAGGGACTCCTATAATTCACCCCTCCACTTT. The rearrangement joins TRBV15 to TRBJ1-6; D is unclear. V was trimmed by 3 bases and J by 0 bases, leaving 3 bases between them. The CDR3 has 14 residues. CDR1 LNHNV and CDR2 YYDKDF come from the germline V gene (reference sequence).

The chain couples TRBV10-3 to TRBJ1-6; D not resolved. The CDR3 has 14 amino acids. Per the germline V gene, CDR1 is ENHRY and CDR2 is SYGVKD. V gave up 0 bases and J gave up 6 bases, with 6 bases separating them. The CDR3 loop reads CAISESGGNSPLHF. The CDR3 region has the DNA TGTGCCATCAGTGAGTCTGGCGGTAATTCACCCCTCCACTTT.

The genes are TRBV18 and TRBJ2-2, with 7 bases aligning to TRBD1. The CDR3 totals 15 residues. V lost 3 bases and J lost 1; bases outside the gene matches: 2. The germline gives CDR1 KGHSH, CDR2 LQKENI. For the CDR3, the DNA is TGTGCCAGCTCACCGGCAGGGGGGAACACCGGGGAGCTGTTTTTT. Translating it yields CASSPAGGNTGELFF.

This clone appeared a few times. This chain uses TRBV7-9 with TRBJ1-3; D not resolved. This CDR3 contains 16 residues. Germline V gene data show CDR1 as SEHNR and CDR2 as FQNEAQ (reference sequence). The V end was cut by 1 base, the J end by 4 bases, with 14 bases between. The CDR3 region has the DNA TGTGCCAGCAGCTTAGAAGGGCCGAGAGGGGGAAACACCATATATTTT. Protein product: CASSLEGPRGGNTIYF.

The chain joins TRBV7-2 to TRBJ2-5; TRBD2 might be the D (5 bases). V gave up 5 bases and J gave up 5 bases, with 9 bases separating them. The CDR3 totals 12 residues. Germline loops: CDR1 SGHTA, CDR2 FQGNSA. The DNA of the CDR3 is TGTGCCAGCAGCCCTGCGGGCGAGACCCAGTACTTC. Translation: CASSPAGETQYF.

J is TRBJ2-5 and V is TRBV7-2; 8 bases agree with TRBD2. Per germline, CDR1 SGHTA and CDR2 FQGNSA. This CDR3 is 15 amino acids long. Trimming cost V 1 base and J 7 bases; bases outside gene matches: 8. CDR3 nucleotide sequence: TGTGCCAGCAGCTTAGGCGCGAGCGGGGGAGGGACCCAGTACTTC. The encoded protein is CASSLGASGGGTQYF.

The chain uses TRBV2 and TRBJ2-5, with 12 bases fitting TRBD1. The germline V gene has CDR1 SNHLY and CDR2 FYNNEI. CDR3 length equals 14 residues. V shed 4 bases and J 5 bases; nucleotides not matched to a gene: 2. CDR3 nucleotides: TGTGCCAGCAGTGGGGACAGGGGGCGGGAGACCCAGTACTTC. This translates into CASSGDRGRETQYF.

CDR3 DNA sequence: TGTGCCAGCAGCGTAGATTCGAAGACAGGGCAAAATGAGCAGTTCTTC. The encoded protein is CASSVDSKTGQNEQFF. The chain joins TRBV9 to TRBJ2-1, with 7 bases matching TRBD1. Germline V gene sequence: CDR1 SGDLS, CDR2 YYNGEE. V lost 0 bases to trimming and J lost 7 bases; unmatched junction nucleotides: 10. CDR3 length: 16 amino acids.

This chain links TRBV28 with TRBJ1-5, with D possibly matching TRBD1 (5 bases). CDR1 and CDR2 from the germline V gene are MDHEN and SYDVKM. The CDR3 totals 13 residues. The V end was cut by 6 bases, the J end by 1 base, with 7 bases between. CDR3 amino acids: CASRGASNQPQHF. CDR3 nucleotides: TGTGCCAGCAGAGGGGCGAGCAATCAGCCCCAGCATTTT. The full variable domain, completed using reference TRBV28 and TRBJ1-5, is DVKVTQSSRYLVKRTGEKVFLECVQDMDHENMFWYRQDPGLGLRLIYFSYDVKMKEKGDIPEGYSVSREKKERFSLILESASTNQTSMYLCASRGASNQPQHFGDGTRLSIL.

A word on this clone: Other nucleotide sequences from this sample produce the same CDR3. The V gene is TRBV5-1, the J gene TRBJ1-4; the D gene is possibly TRBD1 (5 bases). Per germline, CDR1 SGHRS and CDR2 YFSETQ. The CDR3 extends over 14 amino acids. Trimming pared 5 bases from V and 0 bases from J, leaving 8 bases between. The CDR3 protein is CASRGTATNEKLFF. The CDR3 nucleotides are TGCGCCAGCAGGGGGACTGCAACTAATGAAAAACTGTTTTTT.

The CDR3 DNA sequence: TGTGCCAGCAGCTTAGTTAGGGAAGTTTGGAACTATGGCTACACCTTC. Its translation is CASSLVREVWNYGYTF. The chain joins TRBV7-9 to TRBJ1-2; D is undetermined. Germline CDR1 reads SEHNR; CDR2 reads FQNEAQ (reference sequence). This CDR3 comprises 16 residues. V gave up 1 base and J gave up 2 bases, with 14 bases separating them.

The chain employs TRBV19 and TRBJ2-7; 8 positions agree with TRBD1. The length of the CDR3 is 14 residues. The V and J ends lost 4 bases and 7 bases, in that order; junction bases with no gene match: 9. Per the germline V gene, CDR1 is LNHDA and CDR2 is SQIVND (reference sequence). The CDR3 protein is CASSTGTGFREQYF. The CDR3, as DNA: TGTGCCAGTAGTACCGGGACAGGATTTAGGGAGCAGTACTTC.

The chain recombines TRBV30 with TRBJ1-5; D might be TRBD1 (5 bases). Trimming removed 2 bases from V and 0 bases from J, with 14 bases in between. This CDR3 spans 16 amino acids. Looked up from germline, CDR1 is GTSNPN and CDR2 is SVGIG (reference sequence). CDR3 sequence (DNA): TGTGCCTGGAGTCGCGGTGGAGGGGTTAGCAATCAGCCCCAGCATTTT. As protein: CAWSRGGGVSNQPQHF. Together with reference TRBV30 and TRBJ1-5, the CDR3 gives the full variable domain: SQTIHQWPATLVQPVGSPLSLECTVEGTSNPNLYWYRQAAGRGLQLLFYSVGIGQISSEVPQNLSASRPQDRQFILSSKKLLLSDSGFYLCAWSRGGGVSNQPQHFGDGTRLSIL.

This sequence joins TRBV7-2 and TRBJ2-3; D unclear. CDR3 length equals 12 residues. Between the trimmed V and J ends, which lost 1 base and 8 bases, there was a span of 7 bases. Germline CDR1 and CDR2: SGHTA and FQGNSA. CDR3 region: CASSLGIGTQYF. The CDR3 coding sequence is TGTGCCAGCAGCTTAGGGATCGGTACGCAGTATTTT. Full variable domain (rest looked up from reference TRBV7-2 and TRBJ2-3): GAGVSQSPSNKVTEKGKDVELRCDPISGHTALYWYRQSLGQGLEFLIYFQGNSAPDKSGLPSDRFSAERTGGSVSTLTIQRTQQEDSAVYLCASSLGIGTQYFGPGTRLTVL.

V is TRBV28 and J is TRBJ1-5; TRBD1 aligns across 9 bases. V was pared by 7 bases and J by 6 bases, with 7 bases of the junction left unmatched. CDR1 and CDR2 from the germline V gene are MDHEN and SYDVKM. The CDR3 loop spans 14 amino acids. The CDR3 sequence is CASILGTGSQPQHF. For the CDR3, the DNA is TGTGCCAGCATCCTCGGGACAGGGAGTCAGCCCCAGCATTTT.

The gene calls are TRBV5-6 and TRBJ1-2; D remains ambiguous. Trimming stripped 0 bases from V and 8 bases from J, with 14 bases between. The CDR3 contains 14 residues. In germline, CDR1 is SGHDT, CDR2 YYEEEE. CDR3 nucleotide sequence: TGTGCCAGCAGCTTGGGTGGAGGGTCGAGGGGCTACACCTTC. This sequence encodes CASSLGGGSRGYTF.

The V call is TRBV11-1, the J call TRBJ2-7, with D uncertain. The germline CDR1 and CDR2 sequences are SGHAT and FQDESV (reference sequence). The CDR3 sequence is 14 residues long. The V gene lost 1 base and the J gene lost 6 bases, with 13 bases spanning the gap. The CDR3 protein is CASSLDRQAGEQYV. The DNA of the CDR3 is TGTGCCAGCAGCTTAGACCGGCAGGCCGGCGAGCAGTACGTC.